This T cell receptor (beta chain) was identified during a study of Graves' ophthalmopathy and Graves' hyperthyroidism. General study results and limits: From stable hyperthyroidism, ophthalmopathy was separated by a 13-signature model with just under 90% sensitivity and approximately 81% specificity.

As regards this clonotype: No antigen is known for it.

Only newly diagnosed hyperthyroidism patients aged 18 to 65, with under 2 months' duration, were enrolled. The length of the CDR3 is 16 residues. Looked up from germline, CDR1 is SGHTA and CDR2 is FQGNSA. V shed 5 bases and J shed 1 base, with 18 bases lying between them. RNA transcripts yielded amplified TCR beta CDR3 regions. HTBI primers were employed in first-round RT-PCR, then a second-round multiplex PCR followed. TCRdb independently ran MiXCR on the multiplex PCR reads; one entry per CDR3 protein. The table has over a million distinct CDR3 sequences, less than 45% seen once. The sample consisted of peripheral blood or thyroid tissue (not recorded which). The chain recombines TRBV7-2 with TRBJ2-7; D may match TRBD1 or TRBD2 (6 bases each). The sequence derives from an adult man with Graves' hyperthyroidism. CDR3 DNA: TGTGCCAGCAGCCTCGGTCTTGGGGGGCCTTCCTACGAGCAGTACTTC. Translating it yields CASSLGLGGPSYEQYF.